These T cell receptor beta chains were read from a single sample in a study of T-cell reconstitution after alpha-beta-depleted transplantation in children. TCRdb redid the calling of the PCR reads with MiXCR, one entry per CDR3 protein. This table has approximately 500,000 distinct CDR3 sequences, more than 9% appearing once. Here the sequenced sample was PBMCs, taken before TCRalphabeta/CD19-depleted stem cell transplant. These receptors were collected from a child under 10 years old with inherited bone marrow failure, due to receive a stem cell transplant. The CDR3 runs from the conserved cysteine through the conserved F or W. The D gene is left open where the match is weak. Expanded clones get a size class; other rows say once, few or many, or leave the size out.

TRBV6-1,few,.,TRBJ1-3,TGTGCCAGCAGTGAAGGGAACATCTTCACAAACTCTGGAAACACCATATATTTT,CASSEGNIFTNSGNTIYF
TRBV27,.,.,TRBJ2-2,TGTGCCAGCTCACGATTTCTCACCGGGGAGCTGTTTTTT,CASSRFLTGELFF
TRBV7-2,.,.,TRBJ2-6,TGTGCCAGCAGCTTGGGACCGGTGAATGGGGCCAACGTCCTGACTTTC,CASSLGPVNGANVLTF
TRBV7-2,many,.,TRBJ2-2,TGTGCCAGCAGCCCTGGCCCAGGGCCCGGGGAGCTGTTTTTT,CASSPGPGPGELFF
TRBV28,many,TRBD2,TRBJ2-1,TGTGCCAGCAGTTCACTAGCGGGAGCGCACAATGAGCAGTTCTTC,CASSSLAGAHNEQFF
TRBV6-5,many,TRBD2,TRBJ2-7,TGTGCCAGCAGTTCGCGGACTAGCGGGTCCTACGAGCAGTACTTC,CASSSRTSGSYEQYF
TRBV21-1,many,.,TRBJ2-1,TGTGCCAGCAGCAAAGGTAGAGCGGTCAGCTCCTACAATGAGCAGTTCTTC,CASSKGRAVSSYNEQFF
TRBV7-2,many,.,TRBJ1-1,TGTGCCAGCAGCTCCTCCCTCGGTAATGAAGCTTTCTTT,CASSSSLGNEAFF
TRBV12-3/TRBV12-4,many,TRBD2,TRBJ2-5,TGTGCCAGCACCCAAGCGGGAGTAGCGGCGGCGGCCCAGTACTTC,CASTQAGVAAAAQYF
TRBV29-1,many,.,TRBJ1-1,TGCAGCGTTGAACCAGGGAGGGGAGAAGCTTTCTTT,CSVEPGRGEAFF
TRBV30,many,.,TRBJ1-2,TGTGCCTGGATGGTGTTTCCCCATGCCTACACCTTC,CAWMVFPHAYTF
TRBV28,many,TRBD1,TRBJ2-7,TGTGCCAGCATTGACGATGACAGGGTGGGGGTGAGCTCCTACGAGCAGTACTTC,CASIDDDRVGVSSYEQYF
TRBV28,.,.,TRBJ1-2,TGTGCCAGCAGTTTAATTCAGGGCCGACGCTACACCTTC,CASSLIQGRRYTF
TRBV5-1,many,TRBD2,TRBJ2-1,TGCGCCAGCAGCTTGGGACTAGCTAACAATGAGCAGTTCTTC,CASSLGLANNEQFF
TRBV4-3,.,.,TRBJ2-3,TGCGCCAGCAGCCCCTGGGGCCGCACAGATACGCAGTATTTT,CASSPWGRTDTQYF
TRBV20-1,many,TRBD2,TRBJ2-1,TGCAGTGCTTGGACGGGACTAGCGGCACACAATGAGCAGTTCTTC,CSAWTGLAAHNEQFF
TRBV7-6,.,.,TRBJ2-5,TGTGCCAGCAGCCACGAGGGGGTGGGGACCCAGTACTTC,CASSHEGVGTQYF